The rows below give T cell receptor beta chains drawn from one sample of a study of OX40 agonist ivuxolimab in advanced cancers. Method: immunoSEQ multiplex PCR; TCRdb's copy keeps in-frame clones and lacks some. The sample carries roughly 63,000 clones, roughly 87% recorded once. Sequenced material: CD4+ or CD8+ T cells sorted from blood, taken in a trial of the OX40 agonist ivuxolimab. The source of these receptors is an adult with an advanced solid tumor such as melanoma, head and neck, liver or kidney cancer. The CDR3 runs from the conserved cysteine through the conserved F or W. D genes are given only for firm matches. Rows give clone size only sometimes, using once, few, many, or a class for an expanded clone.

D | J | length | size | V | CDR3 | DNA
TRBD1 | TRBJ2-7 | 15 | medium-sized | TRBV4-1 | CASSQDRTGNQEQYF | TGCGCCAGCAGCCAAGATCGGACAGGGAACCAAGAGCAGTACTTC
. | TRBJ1-3 | 15 | once | TRBV27 | CASSLSIIAGGTIYF | TGTGCCAGCAGTTTATCGATAATAGCCGGCGGCACCATATATTTT
. | TRBJ2-1 | 11 | once | TRBV27 | CASASPARQFF | TGTGCCAGCGCGTCGCCTGCCCGGCAGTTCTTC
TRBD1 | TRBJ1-4 | 16 | . | TRBV13 | CASSSQGGSTNEKLFF | TGTGCCAGCAGCTCACAGGGGGGATCAACTAATGAAAAACTGTTTTTT
. | TRBJ2-1 | 14 | once | TRBV10-1 | CASSESRLVNEQFF | TGCGCCAGCAGTGAGTCGAGACTAGTCAATGAGCAGTTCTTC
TRBD2 | TRBJ2-7 | 14 | . | TRBV30 | CAWSVGAGKDEQYF | TGTGCCTGGAGTGTAGGAGCGGGAAAGGACGAGCAGTACTTC
. | TRBJ2-1 | 14 | . | TRBV10-3 | CATTGQGSYNEQFF | TGTGCCACCACCGGGCAGGGTTCCTACAATGAGCAGTTCTTC
TRBD2 | TRBJ2-3 | 16 | . | TRBV28 | CASYRAGGHPTDTQYF | TGTGCCAGTTATCGGGCGGGAGGGCATCCAACAGATACGCAGTATTTT
. | TRBJ2-5 | 13 | . | TRBV5-6 | CASSPEASPTQYF | TGTGCCAGCAGCCCCGAGGCTTCGCCGACCCAGTACTTC
. | TRBJ2-2 | 12 | . | TRBV29-1 | CSVYRETGELFF | TGCAGCGTTTACAGGGAAACCGGGGAGCTGTTTTTT
. | TRBJ2-7 | 15 | . | TRBV6-1 | CASSGLQGSPYEQYF | TGTGCCAGCAGTGGACTCCAGGGATCCCCCTACGAGCAGTACTTC
. | TRBJ2-7 | 14 | . | TRBV7-9 | CASSSTENYYEQYF | TGTGCCAGCAGCTCGACAGAAAATTACTACGAGCAGTACTTC
TRBD1 | TRBJ1-2 | 15 | once | TRBV9 | CASSATRTGRYGYTF | TGTGCCAGCAGCGCGACTCGGACAGGGCGCTATGGCTACACCTTC
TRBD1 | TRBJ2-5 | 16 | . | TRBV9 | CASSGPQGVPQETQYF | TGTGCCAGCAGCGGACCACAGGGGGTCCCCCAAGAGACCCAGTACTTC
. | TRBJ2-2 | 12 | . | TRBV9 | CASSPNTGELFF | TGTGCCAGCAGCCCCAACACCGGGGAGCTGTTTTTT
TRBD1 | TRBJ2-1 | 13 | . | TRBV27 | CASTTGQGNEQFF | TGTGCCAGCACCACGGGACAGGGCAATGAGCAGTTCTTC
. | TRBJ1-1 | 14 | . | TRBV5-1 | CASSEEGGRTEAFF | TGCGCCAGCAGCGAGGAAGGGGGAAGAACTGAAGCTTTCTTT
. | TRBJ1-2 | 13 | . | TRBV27 | CASRGGPNYGYTF | TGTGCCAGCAGGGGGGGACCTAACTATGGCTACACCTTC
. | TRBJ2-7 | 14 | once | TRBV28 | CASSFRTEMGEQYF | TGTGCCAGCAGTTTTAGGACAGAGATGGGCGAGCAGTACTTC
. | TRBJ2-6 | 15 | . | TRBV10-2 | CASSIGGSGANVLTF | TGCGCCAGCAGTATAGGGGGCTCTGGGGCCAACGTCCTGACTTTC
. | TRBJ2-7 | 13 | . | TRBV19 | CASSIRGVDEQYF | TGTGCCAGTAGTATTCGAGGAGTGGACGAGCAGTACTTC
. | TRBJ2-7 | 16 | . | TRBV9 | CASSVAAFGGGYEQYF | TGTGCCAGCAGCGTAGCCGCCTTTGGAGGGGGCTACGAGCAGTACTTC
. | TRBJ2-5 | 14 | . | TRBV5-8 | CASSLARRGETQYF | TGTGCCAGCAGCTTGGCGAGGAGAGGCGAGACCCAGTACTTC
. | TRBJ2-7 | 11 | . | TRBV27 | CASSSNYEQYF | TGTGCCAGCAGTTCAAACTACGAGCAGTACTTC
TRBD1 | TRBJ2-7 | 16 | once | TRBV15 | CATSREPGTGAYEQYF | TGTGCCACCAGCAGAGAACCCGGGACAGGGGCCTACGAGCAGTACTTC
TRBD1 | TRBJ1-5 | 14 | . | TRBV6-5 | CASSSGTGGQPQHF | TGTGCCAGCAGTTCCGGGACAGGGGGGCAGCCCCAGCATTTT
. | TRBJ2-7 | 10 | . | TRBV2 | CASSGYEQYF | TGTGCCAGCAGCGGGTACGAGCAGTACTTC
. | TRBJ1-2 | 14 | . | TRBV11-2 | CASSPRNWGYGYTF | TGTGCCAGCAGCCCTCGTAATTGGGGCTATGGCTACACCTTC
TRBD1 | TRBJ2-6 | 18 | many | TRBV19 | CASNDPGQGALGANVLTF | TGTGCCAGTAACGACCCGGGACAGGGGGCGCTTGGGGCCAACGTCCTGACTTTC
. | TRBJ1-2 | 14 | . | TRBV29-1 | CSVEDQDILDGYTF | TGCAGCGTTGAAGATCAAGACATATTGGATGGCTACACCTTC
. | TRBJ2-7 | 13 | . | TRBV15 | CATSRDGTVEQYF | TGTGCCACCAGCAGAGATGGGACCGTTGAGCAGTACTTC
. | TRBJ1-4 | 16 | . | TRBV13 | CASSLERAGLPEKLFF | TGTGCCAGCAGCTTAGAGCGGGCAGGGTTACCTGAAAAACTGTTTTTT
. | TRBJ2-7 | 13 | many | TRBV10-3 | CAISDSGPYEQYF | TGTGCCATCAGTGATAGCGGTCCCTACGAGCAGTACTTC
. | TRBJ2-1 | 15 | . | TRBV15 | CATSSPMTRNNEQFF | TGTGCCACCAGCAGTCCCATGACTAGGAACAATGAGCAGTTCTTC
. | TRBJ2-1 | 14 | . | TRBV6-4 | CASSVQVGDNEQFF | TGTGCCAGCAGTGTACAGGTGGGGGACAATGAGCAGTTCTTC
. | TRBJ1-2 | 16 | . | TRBV7-2 | CASSLHDGSPLYGYTF | TGTGCCAGCAGCTTACACGACGGGTCCCCCCTCTATGGCTACACCTTC
TRBD1 | TRBJ1-1 | 14 | many | TRBV7-6 | CASSPGQGLTEAFF | TGTGCCAGCAGCCCGGGACAGGGTTTAACTGAAGCTTTCTTT
. | TRBJ1-1 | 14 | . | TRBV5-1 | CASSFVHLNTEAFF | TGCGCCAGCAGCTTCGTCCACCTCAACACTGAAGCTTTCTTT
TRBD1 | TRBJ1-5 | 14 | . | TRBV11-2 | CASSFGTGGQPQHF | TGTGCCAGCAGCTTCGGGACAGGGGGCCAGCCCCAGCATTTT
. | TRBJ2-3 | 15 | . | TRBV7-3 | CASSSYGNTLDTQYF | TGTGCCAGCAGCTCCTATGGGAATACCTTAGATACGCAGTATTTT
TRBD1 | TRBJ1-5 | 14 | . | TRBV7-6 | CASKTGEERQPQHF | TGTGCCAGTAAAACAGGGGAGGAGCGGCAGCCCCAGCATTTT
TRBD2 | TRBJ2-7 | 15 | . | TRBV5-4 | CASSLEGLAGDEQYF | TGTGCCAGCAGCTTGGAGGGGCTAGCGGGAGACGAGCAGTACTTC
TRBD1 | TRBJ2-7 | 13 | . | TRBV30 | CACRRQGDYEQYF | TGTGCCTGCCGGCGGCAGGGGGACTACGAGCAGTACTTC
. | TRBJ2-7 | 11 | . | TRBV5-4 | CASSSTYEQYF | TGTGCCAGCAGCTCAACCTACGAGCAGTACTTC